Listed below are T cell receptor beta chains from one sample, sequenced in a study of blood T cell repertoires in COVID-19. Sequencing was performed with immunoSEQ multiplex PCR; in TCRdb, only in-frame clones are kept and a portion is missing. The sample consists of over 150,000 clones, 85% to 95% of them appearing once. Sequencing was done on a sample of peripheral blood. The receptors stem from a middle-aged man with acute or convalescent COVID-19. Each CDR3 is given with its conserved first and last residue. The D gene is left open where the match is weak. Clone size is not always given. Where it is, it says once, few, many or a class for expanded clones.

15 | TRBD1 | TRBJ1-4 | TRBV2 | NA | CASKPTGQGYEKLFF | TGTGCCAGTAAGCCTACCGGACAGGGGTATGAAAAACTGTTTTTT
15 | TRBD1 | TRBJ2-4 | TRBV5-1 | NA | CASSLADWDRDIQYF | TGCGCCAGCAGCTTGGCTGACTGGGACAGGGACATTCAGTACTTC
13 | NA | TRBJ2-7 | TRBV24-1 | NA | CATSGRASYEQYF | TGTGCCACCAGTGGGAGGGCATCCTACGAGCAGTACTTC
14 | TRBD2 | TRBJ2-5 | TRBV28 | once | CASSFAGGRETQYF | TGTGCCAGCAGTTTCGCGGGAGGGAGAGAGACCCAGTACTTC
15 | NA | TRBJ2-7 | TRBV28 | NA | CASREQGGPSYEQYF | TGTGCCAGCAGGGAACAGGGCGGTCCATCCTACGAGCAGTACTTC
13 | NA | TRBJ1-3 | TRBV30 | NA | CAWNRFSGNTIYF | TGTGCCTGGAACAGGTTCTCTGGAAACACCATATATTTT
14 | NA | TRBJ1-1 | TRBV3-1/TRBV3-2 | NA | CASSQGGGATEAFF | TGTGCCAGCAGCCAGGGAGGTGGGGCCACTGAAGCTTTCTTT
13 | NA | TRBJ1-3 | TRBV27 | NA | CASSSIRDYTIYF | TGTGCCAGCAGTTCTATCAGGGATTACACCATATATTTT
15 | NA | TRBJ1-4 | TRBV15 | NA | CATSRRDTVNEKLFF | TGTGCCACCAGCAGACGCGACACGGTAAATGAAAAACTGTTTTTT
13 | TRBD1 | TRBJ1-2 | TRBV7-9 | NA | CASSGTGAKGYTF | TGTGCCAGCTCCGGGACAGGGGCTAAGGGCTACACCTTC
18 | TRBD1 | TRBJ2-6 | TRBV14 | NA | CASSPRTGDSLGANVLTF | TGTGCCAGCAGCCCCCGGACAGGGGATTCCCTCGGGGCCAACGTCCTGACTTTC
13 | NA | TRBJ1-2 | TRBV4-1 | NA | CASSQNRDNGYTF | TGCGCCAGCAGCCAAAACCGGGACAATGGCTACACCTTC
15 | TRBD1 | TRBJ1-1 | TRBV19 | NA | CASRRDRVGAVEAFF | TGTGCCAGTAGGCGGGACAGGGTTGGGGCCGTGGAAGCTTTCTTT
15 | NA | TRBJ1-5 | TRBV6-1 | NA | CASSEAGATHQPQHF | TGTGCCAGCAGTGAGGCAGGGGCCACCCATCAGCCCCAGCATTTT
15 | TRBD1 | TRBJ1-2 | TRBV2 | NA | CASSVGTGGHYGYTF | TGTGCCAGCAGTGTCGGGACAGGGGGCCACTATGGCTACACCTTC
14 | TRBD2 | TRBJ2-7 | TRBV9 | NA | CASSASGGSYEQYF | TGTGCCAGCAGCGCTAGCGGAGGCTCCTACGAGCAGTACTTC
12 | NA | TRBJ1-1 | TRBV3-1/TRBV3-2 | NA | CASSQGGRDAFF | TGTGCCAGCAGCCAAGGAGGGAGGGATGCTTTCTTT
15 | NA | TRBJ1-2 | TRBV19 | NA | CASSIDPGLVYGYTF | TGTGCCAGTAGTATAGACCCAGGCCTGGTCTATGGCTACACCTTC
12 | NA | TRBJ1-6 | TRBV19 | once | CASSIGSSPLHF | TGTGCCAGTAGTATTGGTAGTTCACCCCTCCACTTT
16 | TRBD2 | TRBJ2-1 | TRBV7-9 | NA | CASSLEGTSGSGGEFF | TGTGCCAGCAGCTTAGAGGGGACTAGCGGGAGTGGAGGGGAGTTCTTC
13 | TRBD1 | TRBJ1-2 | TRBV25-1 | NA | CASSEQGGMGYTF | TGTGCCAGCAGTGAGCAGGGGGGAATGGGCTACACCTTC
15 | NA | TRBJ2-5 | TRBV6-1 | NA | CASSDTLDSQETQYF | TGTGCCAGCAGTGACACCCTAGACAGTCAAGAGACCCAGTACTTC
18 | NA | TRBJ2-2 | TRBV21-1 | NA | CASSNWPNRQGAWGELFF | TGTGCCAGCAGCAACTGGCCCAATCGACAGGGGGCTTGGGGGGAGCTGTTTTTT
13 | NA | TRBJ1-4 | TRBV6-5 | NA | CATQTDANEKLFF | TGTGCCACCCAGACAGACGCTAATGAAAAACTGTTTTTT
16 | TRBD1 | TRBJ1-5 | TRBV30 | few | CAWSPQGQECTQPQHF | TGTGCCTGGAGTCCCCAGGGACAGGAATGTACCCAGCCCCAGCATTTT
13 | NA | TRBJ1-2 | TRBV5-1 | NA | CASSLVQGYGYTF | TGCGCCAGCAGCTTGGTACAGGGATATGGCTACACCTTC
14 | NA | TRBJ2-1 | TRBV7-3 | NA | CASSSGGGTGEQFF | TGTGCCAGCAGTTCGGGGGGAGGGACAGGAGAGCAGTTCTTC
16 | TRBD1 | TRBJ2-6 | TRBV18 | NA | CASSQGQLSGANVLTF | TGTGCCAGCTCACAGGGACAGCTCTCTGGGGCCAACGTCCTGACTTTC
15 | TRBD1 | TRBJ2-3 | TRBV7-9 | once | CASSFPGQGEDTQYF | TGTGCCAGCAGCTTCCCGGGACAGGGTGAAGATACGCAGTATTTT
15 | NA | TRBJ1-6 | TRBV4-3 | NA | CASSQGDNHNSPLHF | TGCGCCAGCAGCCAAGGGGACAACCATAATTCACCCCTCCACTTT
16 | TRBD2 | TRBJ2-7 | TRBV27 | NA | CASSSTWTSASYEQYF | TGTGCCAGCAGTTCGACATGGACTAGTGCCTCCTACGAGCAGTACTTC
14 | NA | TRBJ2-3 | TRBV7-3 | NA | CASSSGSEIDTQYF | TGTGCCAGCAGCTCCGGAAGCGAAATTGATACGCAGTATTTT
13 | NA | TRBJ1-1 | TRBV28 | NA | CASSYSRNTEAFF | TGTGCCAGCAGTTACTCCCGGAACACTGAAGCTTTCTTT
15 | NA | TRBJ1-5 | TRBV6-5 | NA | CASSSLTMGNQPQHF | TGTGCCAGCAGTTCACTGACAATGGGCAATCAGCCCCAGCATTTT
14 | NA | TRBJ1-2 | TRBV6-5 | NA | CASSYNTGRDGYTF | TGTGCCAGCAGTTACAACACAGGGAGGGATGGCTACACCTTC
13 | NA | TRBJ2-3 | TRBV6-6 | NA | CASTSDRGDTQYF | TGTGCCAGCACATCCGATCGAGGAGATACGCAGTATTTT
13 | NA | TRBJ1-5 | TRBV11-2 | NA | CASSLEARQPQHF | TGTGCCAGCAGCTTAGAGGCCCGTCAGCCCCAGCATTTT
15 | TRBD1 | TRBJ1-1 | TRBV3-1/TRBV3-2 | NA | CASSQLGQGGTEAFF | TGTGCCAGCAGCCAATTAGGACAGGGGGGCACTGAAGCTTTCTTT
16 | NA | TRBJ1-1 | TRBV14 | NA | CASSLGEGFLVTEAFF | TGTGCCAGCAGCCTCGGTGAGGGATTCTTGGTCACTGAAGCTTTCTTT
18 | TRBD1 | TRBJ1-5 | TRBV19 | NA | CASRENRDRGHGNQPQHF | TGTGCCAGTAGGGAAAACCGGGACAGGGGGCATGGCAATCAGCCCCAGCATTTT
16 | TRBD2 | TRBJ2-2 | TRBV7-2 | NA | CASSNSGGALTGELFF | TGTGCCAGCAGCAATAGCGGGGGGGCATTAACCGGGGAGCTGTTTTTT
13 | TRBD1 | TRBJ2-7 | TRBV7-9 | NA | CASSLAVRTGLYF | TGTGCCAGCAGCTTAGCGGTGAGGACAGGACTTTACTTC
15 | NA | TRBJ2-7 | TRBV7-8 | NA | CASSTMRGPIDEQYF | TGTGCCAGCAGCACCATGCGGGGGCCCATCGACGAGCAGTACTTC
14 | TRBD1 | TRBJ1-4 | TRBV30 | NA | CAWSEMTGGEKLFF | TGTGCCTGGAGTGAAATGACAGGGGGTGAAAAACTGTTTTTT
14 | TRBD1 | TRBJ2-5 | TRBV9 | NA | CASGQGTNQETQYF | TGTGCCAGCGGACAGGGGACCAACCAAGAGACCCAGTACTTC
13 | NA | TRBJ2-2 | TRBV6-6 | few | CASTRGSGGELFF | TGTGCCAGTACGAGGGGGTCCGGCGGGGAGCTGTTTTTT
14 | NA | TRBJ1-1 | TRBV5-1 | NA | CASSRAGDESEAFF | TGCGCCAGCAGCCGGGCGGGGGATGAATCTGAAGCTTTCTTT
15 | NA | TRBJ2-1 | TRBV10-3 | NA | CAISERGQTYNEQFF | TGTGCCATCAGTGAGCGGGGTCAGACATACAATGAGCAGTTCTTC
14 | NA | TRBJ1-4 | TRBV6-2/TRBV6-3 | few | CASSYVHRIGGLFF | TGTGCCAGCAGTTACGTCCACCGTATTGGAGGACTGTTTTTT
14 | TRBD1 | TRBJ1-2 | TRBV2 | few | CASSEATGVYGYTF | TGTGCCAGCAGTGAAGCTACAGGGGTCTATGGCTACACCTTC
14 | NA | TRBJ1-4 | TRBV5-4 | NA | CASSTGRTNEKLFF | TGTGCCAGCAGCACAGGAAGGACTAATGAAAAACTGTTTTTT
13 | TRBD1 | TRBJ1-5 | TRBV10-3 | once | CATQGVRNQPQHF | TGTGCCACACAGGGGGTAAGGAATCAGCCCCAGCATTTT
13 | NA | TRBJ1-6 | TRBV11-2 | NA | CASSLSRGSPLHF | TGTGCCAGCAGCTTATCTAGAGGTTCACCCCTCCACTTT
13 | TRBD2 | TRBJ2-7 | TRBV2 | NA | CASSASGSYEQYF | TGTGCCAGCAGTGCTAGCGGAAGCTACGAGCAGTACTTC
12 | NA | TRBJ2-5 | TRBV18 | NA | CASSSSMETQYF | TGTGCCAGCTCATCCTCTATGGAGACCCAGTACTTC
17 | TRBD2 | TRBJ2-3 | TRBV4-3 | NA | CASSQEGGGGASDTQYF | TGCGCCAGCAGCCAAGAGGGAGGCGGGGGGGCCTCAGATACGCAGTATTTT
13 | NA | TRBJ1-2 | TRBV10-3 | NA | CAISESRDYGYTF | TGTGCCATCAGTGAGTCGAGGGACTATGGCTACACCTTC
15 | TRBD1 | TRBJ2-7 | TRBV19 | NA | CASKGQGGPLGEQYF | TGTGCCAGTAAGGGACAGGGGGGGCCGCTGGGCGAGCAGTACTTC
15 | TRBD1 | TRBJ1-4 | TRBV28 | NA | CASSPNRGANEKLFF | TGTGCCAGCAGTCCGAACAGGGGGGCTAATGAAAAACTGTTTTTT